This T cell receptor beta chain was obtained from a study of T cells in Graves' hyperthyroidism and ophthalmopathy. Study background: Blood was drawn when the patient was first diagnosed and still untreated.

Germline V CDR1 and CDR2: DFQATT, SNEGSKA (reference sequence). V lost 2 bases and J lost 6, with 13 bases in between. The CDR3 is made up of 13 amino acids. A few counts support this clonotype. TCR beta CDR3 region amplification was performed from RNA transcripts. First-round RT-PCR with HTBI primers amplified the TCR CDR3 region. From the multiplex PCR reads, TCRdb called clonotypes with MiXCR, one entry per CDR3 protein. The table records hundreds of thousands of distinct CDR3 sequences, around 13% of them present only once. Diagnosis relied on clinical symptoms, serum thyroxine and TRAb, thyroid ultrasound and orbital computed tomography.

J is TRBJ1-1 and V is TRBV20-1; maybe TRBD1 (6 bases). Sequencing input: blood. The receptor was isolated from a woman aged 45-59 years with Graves' ophthalmopathy. CDR3 residues: CSARHTGYSEAFF. The CDR3 bases are TGCAGTGCTAGACATACAGGGTATTCTGAAGCTTTCTTT.